Detailed here is one TCR beta chain. It has no known antigen specificity. There are no base qualities to consult, and no much larger clone falls within one base. CDR1 and CDR2, looked up from the germline V gene, are SGHAT and FQNNGV. The CDR3 runs 14 residues from the cysteine to the phenylalanine. Only CDR3 DNA remains: 42 bases, in frame from the first base. V drops 5 bases and J drops 7 bases, leaving 15 bases in between. This entry comes from a study of early T cells in non-severe SARS-CoV-2 infection (dated by TCRdb to 2020 to 2022). Describing the broader study: TCR sequencing used bulk RNA from unsorted whole blood, so alpha and beta chains could not be paired.

Library construction relied on 5' RACE. This sample was sequenced with a NextSeq 500. In the TCR library protocol, unique molecular identifiers were attached to individual cDNA molecules to correct for PCR bias and sequencing error. TCR alpha and beta chains were both sequenced, and the abundances of alpha and beta sequences in each sample were closely correlated with each other. Per the authors' processing: V gene, J gene and CDR3 annotation of TCR sequences was performed with Decombinator V4. TCRs were defined as expanded if a significant change between any two time points was detected under a Poisson model with p below 0.0001. TCR abundances were normalised to the total number of TCRs sequenced in each sample and reported as counts per million. TRAV1-2 paired with TRAJ12, TRAJ20 or TRAJ33 defined MAIT TCRs, while TRAV10 paired with TRAJ18 defined iNKT TCRs. VDJdb, accessed 1 November 2021, was searched for CMV, EBV and SARS-CoV-2 annotated TCRs, excluding TCRs annotated for multiple antigens. The public reads were reanalyzed by TCRdb: fastp trimming at Q25, MiXCR alignment, in-frame beta chains only. Each CDR3 protein appears once, grouped with its most common genes and DNA. The V and J calls come from TCRdb's annotation, not from the publication. Counted in this sample were 25,000 to 35,000 distinct CDR3 sequences; approximately 6.9% of them appeared once. Of the sample, roughly 4% is held by the ten largest clones.

Points the paper makes about the study in general: VDJdb matching was skewed toward anti-spike CD8 responses and likely underestimated virus-specific expansions, missing private and CD4 specificities.

Set within a cohort of healthcare workers in London, UK, this nested case-control study involved weekly PCR testing of nasopharyngeal swabs along with blood sampling. Healthcare workers were enrolled in the week of the UK lockdown, from 23 to 31 March 2020, and were followed every week for up to roughly 16 weeks. The chain uses TRBV11-2 and TRBJ2-1, with a tentative D gene TRBD2 over 6 matching bases. This TCR was recovered from an adult who was a healthcare worker with PCR-confirmed SARS-CoV-2 infection or an uninfected control (not recorded which). The sample was whole blood. At the DNA level, the sequence is TGTGCCAGCAGCCCAGTCCCGGGAGCAAATGAGCAGTTCTTC. Its coded protein is CASSPVPGANEQFF.